These T cell receptor beta chains were read from a single sample in a study of CD8 T cells in ankylosing spondylitis. TCRdb passed the 5' RACE reads through MiXCR, listing each CDR3 protein once. The profile covers approximately 140,000 distinct CDR3 sequences, with roughly 15% appearing a single time and 30% to 35% taken by the ten largest. Sample: blood, either unsorted or a sorted T cell fraction (not recorded which). These receptors were obtained from a male donor with ankylosing spondylitis. CDR3s include the opening cysteine and the closing phenylalanine or tryptophan. D genes are given only for firm matches. Expanded clones get a size class; other rows say once, few or many, or leave the size out.

CDR3	DNA	D	V	J	size
CASSLMVPKREHSGNTIYF	TGTGCCAGCAGTTTAATGGTCCCGAAGAGGGAACACTCTGGAAACACCATATATTTT	NA	TRBV12-3/TRBV12-4	TRBJ1-3	few
CASSQTRDEQYF	TGTGCCAGCAGCCAAACTCGGGACGAGCAGTACTTC	NA	TRBV3-1	TRBJ2-7	few
CASSQRREGYADTQYF	TGCGCCAGCAGCCAGCGGCGGGAGGGCTACGCAGATACGCAGTATTTT	TRBD2	TRBV4-3	TRBJ2-3	few
CASRGGSGYEQYF	TGTGCCAGCAGAGGAGGGAGCGGGTACGAGCAGTACTTC	NA	TRBV7-9	TRBJ2-7	NA
CASRTRGSSYNEQFF	TGTGCCAGCAGGACGCGGGGGAGCTCCTACAATGAGCAGTTCTTC	TRBD2	TRBV6-1	TRBJ2-1	NA
CSVEDPDRGLIYGYTF	TGCAGCGTTGAAGATCCGGACAGGGGCCTTATCTATGGCTACACCTTC	TRBD1	TRBV29-1	TRBJ1-2	NA
CASSLKGADEQYF	TGTGCCAGCAGCTTAAAGGGGGCTGACGAGCAGTACTTC	TRBD1	TRBV11-2	TRBJ2-7	few
CASSLGGDEQFF	TGTGCCAGCAGCTTAGGAGGGGATGAGCAGTTCTTC	NA	TRBV11-2	TRBJ2-1	many
CASSQDTVPSSYNEQFF	TGCGCCAGCAGCCAAGACACAGTCCCGAGCTCCTACAATGAGCAGTTCTTC	NA	TRBV4-1	TRBJ2-1	NA
CASTRTGYTDTQYF	TGTGCCAGCACTCGAACAGGATACACAGATACGCAGTATTTT	NA	TRBV7-9	TRBJ2-3	NA
CASSPPGIAGSSEQFF	TGTGCCAGCAGCCCCCCCGGGATAGCGGGTAGTAGTGAGCAGTTCTTC	TRBD2	TRBV7-3	TRBJ2-1	few
CASSHRNQPQHF	TGCGCCAGCAGCCACAGGAATCAGCCCCAGCATTTT	NA	TRBV4-1	TRBJ1-5	few
CASSLPGLPPEQYF	TGTGCCAGCAGTCTCCCGGGACTACCACCCGAGCAGTACTTC	TRBD2	TRBV28	TRBJ2-7	few
CASWERGGELFF	TGTGCCAGCTGGGAGAGGGGCGGGGAGCTGTTTTTT	NA	TRBV27	TRBJ2-2	NA
CASSTRTGGAGAFF	TGTGCCAGCAGCACTAGGACAGGGGGCGCGGGGGCTTTCTTT	TRBD1	TRBV7-9	TRBJ1-1	NA
CASSAGQASYNEQFF	TGTGCCAGCAGTGCGGGACAGGCCTCCTACAATGAGCAGTTCTTC	TRBD1	TRBV6-1	TRBJ2-1	NA
CASSQSPRTVYNEQFF	TGCGCCAGCAGTCAATCGCCCAGGACCGTCTACAATGAGCAGTTCTTC	NA	TRBV23-1	TRBJ2-1	few
CASSQYIAGGPNTQYF	TGTGCCAGCAGCCAATATATAGCGGGAGGGCCTAATACGCAGTATTTT	TRBD2	TRBV4-2	TRBJ2-3	NA
CAPRSYNEQFF	TGTGCCCCGCGCTCCTACAATGAGCAGTTCTTC	NA	TRBV10-3	TRBJ2-1	NA
CSVRDPDTPNTGELFF	TGCAGCGTTCGGGATCCTGACACGCCGAACACCGGGGAGCTGTTTTTT	NA	TRBV29-1	TRBJ2-2	NA
CASGPGDRGTGELFF	TGCGCCAGCGGCCCGGGAGACAGAGGGACCGGGGAGCTGTTTTTT	NA	TRBV4-1	TRBJ2-2	NA
CASSPRGSEAFF	TGTGCCAGCAGCCCTAGAGGGTCTGAAGCTTTCTTT	NA	TRBV14	TRBJ1-1	NA
CASPDYTYEQYF	TGCGCCAGCCCCGACTACACCTACGAGCAGTACTTC	NA	TRBV5-1	TRBJ2-7	NA
CSALTGSHNQPQHF	TGCAGTGCCCTAACCGGGTCCCACAATCAGCCCCAGCATTTT	NA	TRBV20-1	TRBJ1-5	NA
CASMGLAGAYEQYF	TGTGCCAGCATGGGACTAGCGGGAGCTTACGAGCAGTACTTC	TRBD2	TRBV2	TRBJ2-7	few
CASSSGTSGSVSYNEQFF	TGTGCCAGCAGCTCCGGGACTAGCGGGAGCGTTTCCTACAATGAGCAGTTCTTC	TRBD2	TRBV27	TRBJ2-1	NA
CASSFNSAYEQYF	TGTGCCAGCAGTTTTAACAGCGCCTACGAGCAGTACTTC	NA	TRBV7-3	TRBJ2-7	NA
CASSQERGYNQPQHF	TGCGCCAGCAGCCAAGAGAGGGGTTACAATCAGCCCCAGCATTTT	NA	TRBV4-1	TRBJ1-5	NA
CASSLVRENEQFF	TGTGCCAGCAGCTTAGTGCGGGAGAATGAGCAGTTCTTC	TRBD2	TRBV13	TRBJ2-1	few
CASSDRLASDTQYF	TGTGCCAGCAGCGACCGACTAGCTTCTGATACGCAGTATTTT	TRBD2	TRBV7-9	TRBJ2-3	few
CASSLKLAVTAGELFF	TGTGCCAGCAGCTTGAAGCTAGCGGTTACGGCCGGGGAGCTGTTTTTT	TRBD2	TRBV5-6	TRBJ2-2	few
CSVVAGLAYEQYF	TGCAGCGTTGTCGCGGGACTCGCCTACGAGCAGTACTTC	NA	TRBV29-1	TRBJ2-7	NA
CASSLARVNYGYTF	TGTGCCAGCAGCTTAGCGCGGGTTAACTATGGCTACACCTTC	NA	TRBV7-9	TRBJ1-2	NA
CSVQPWGYNEQFF	TGCAGCGTGCAACCTTGGGGCTACAATGAGCAGTTCTTC	NA	TRBV29-1	TRBJ2-1	few
CASGSSGGTYNEQFF	TGTGCCAGCGGGTCCTCCGGGGGGACCTACAATGAGCAGTTCTTC	TRBD2	TRBV27	TRBJ2-1	many
CASSQDTGGGLAKNIQYF	TGTGCCAGCAGCCAAGATACGGGCGGCGGCTTGGCCAAAAACATTCAGTACTTC	NA	TRBV14	TRBJ2-4	many
CASSVGAQEHYEQYF	TGTGCCAGCAGCGTAGGCGCACAGGAGCACTACGAGCAGTACTTC	NA	TRBV9	TRBJ2-7	few
CASSYSPSGTYEQYF	TGTGCCAGCAGTTACTCTCCTAGCGGGACCTACGAGCAGTACTTC	TRBD2	TRBV6-2/TRBV6-3	TRBJ2-7	few
CAISAPEGLFDTQYF	TGTGCCATCAGTGCCCCCGAGGGACTTTTTGATACGCAGTATTTT	NA	TRBV10-3	TRBJ2-3	few
CASSNRQGEEETQYF	TGCGCCAGCAGCAACCGACAGGGGGAGGAAGAGACCCAGTACTTC	TRBD1	TRBV4-1	TRBJ2-5	NA
CASSLGLAGVYNEQFF	TGTGCCAGCAGTCTAGGACTAGCGGGAGTCTACAATGAGCAGTTCTTC	TRBD2	TRBV28	TRBJ2-1	many
CASSFFSGSYEQYF	TGTGCCAGCAGTTTTTTTAGCGGGAGCTACGAGCAGTACTTC	TRBD2	TRBV6-2/TRBV6-3	TRBJ2-7	NA